The 9 T cell receptor beta chains listed next were all sequenced from one sample in a study of type 1 regulatory T cells. Their specific antigens are unknown. TCRdb called the reads again in MiXCR, with one record for every CDR3 protein. Of about 71,000 distinct CDR3 sequences listed, under 25% are singletons. General study findings and limits: Compared with non-Tr1 cells, Tr1 cells showed a narrower TCR repertoire.

The sample consisted of cultured type 1 regulatory T (Tr1) cells, either the whole culture or a sorted fraction (not recorded which). These receptors all come from a human donor in good health.

The V and J genes are TRBV6-5 and TRBJ2-1; a possible D gene is TRBD1 (6 bases). The CDR3 is 16 residues long. Trimming pared 5 bases from V and 0 bases from J, leaving 14 bases between. From germline, CDR1 is MNHEY and CDR2 SVGAGI. CDR3 region: CASSDRSGGSYNEQFF. CDR3 nucleotide sequence: TGTGCCAGCAGTGACAGGTCCGGAGGCTCCTACAATGAGCAGTTCTTC.

As DNA, the CDR3 is TGCGCCAGCAGAGGACTAGCGGGAGTGTATGAGACCCAGTACTTC. Encoded protein: CASRGLAGVYETQYF. The chain links TRBV5-1 to TRBJ2-5; 13 nucleotides match TRBD2. The CDR3 has 15 amino acids. V shed 5 bases and J 5 bases; nucleotides not matched to a gene: 6. Per the germline V gene, CDR1 is SGHRS and CDR2 is YFSETQ.

A remark on this clonotype: A much larger clone is a single base away; this may be a read error. This sequence joins TRBV7-2 and TRBJ2-7, with D tentatively TRBD2 (6 bases). CDR3 length: 13 amino acids. Trimming pared 8 bases from V and 5 bases from J, leaving 16 bases between. Germline lookup yields CDR1 SGHTA and CDR2 FQGNSA. The CDR3 reads CASQRSGANEQYF. The CDR3 coding sequence is TGTGCCAGCCAACGGTCGGGAGCTAACGAGCAGTACTTC.

The rearrangement joins TRBV30 to TRBJ1-5, with D tentatively TRBD1 (5 bases). CDR3 length equals 14 residues. Between the trimmed V and J ends, which lost 5 bases and 4 bases, there was a span of 15 bases. Germline V CDR1 and CDR2: GTSNPN, SVGIG (reference sequence). The CDR3 DNA reads as TGTGCCTGGGACCGGAGCGGGGGGAATCAGCCCCAGCATTTT. This encodes CAWDRSGGNQPQHF.

J is TRBJ2-7 and V is TRBV5-5; TRBD1 matches 9 bases. V gave up 0 bases and J gave up 1 base; unmatched junction bases: 2. The CDR3 sequence is 15 residues long. Germline lookup yields CDR1 SGHKS and CDR2 YYEKEE (reference sequence). The CDR3 DNA reads TGTGCCAGCAGCTTGGCGGGACAGGGATCCTACGAGCAGTACTTC. Residues: CASSLAGQGSYEQYF.

This clonotype has at least ten counts. The gene calls are TRBV29-1 and TRBJ1-2; D is uncertain. CDR3 length equals 11 residues. Deletions cut 4 bases from V and 8 bases from J, with 11 bases between. Germline assignment: CDR1 SQVTM and CDR2 ANQGSEA. The CDR3 loop is CSVGVGLGYTF. The CDR3 region has the DNA TGCAGCGTTGGGGTGGGCCTAGGCTACACCTTC.

The chain joins TRBV10-3 to TRBJ2-5, with TRBD2 matching over 12 bases. The CDR3 covers 15 residues. CDR1 is ENHRY, CDR2 SYGVKD, per germline. J was trimmed by 5 bases and V by 9 bases; bases with no gene match: 10. The CDR3 bases are TGTGCCATTTCGCTAGCGGGAGGGATTCTGGAGACCCAGTACTTC. Amino acids: CAISLAGGILETQYF.

This clonotype was observed a handful of times. The chain has TRBV10-3 and TRBJ1-3; 7 bases map to TRBD1. Looked up from germline, CDR1 is ENHRY and CDR2 is SYGVKD. This CDR3 comprises 15 residues. The ends lost 6 bases at V and 0 bases at J; junction bases unmatched: 5. The CDR3 DNA is TGTGCCATCAGCGAACGGGACAGCTCTGGAAACACCATATATTTT. The encoded protein is CAISERDSSGNTIYF.

This clonotype was observed a handful of times. V is TRBV24-1 and J is TRBJ2-1; D might be TRBD1 or TRBD2, each matching 5 bases. V was trimmed by 12 bases and J by 6 bases, leaving 26 bases between them. The CDR3 covers 16 residues. Germline V lookup: CDR1 KGHDR, CDR2 SFDVKD. Here the CDR3 DNA reads TGTGCCGCCTCGGGACGATCGGGATCATCGGGCAATGAGCAGTTCTTC. Residues: CAASGRSGSSGNEQFF.